This T cell receptor (beta chain) was obtained from a study of shared clonotypes between healthy human individuals. V dropped 0 bases and J dropped 2 bases, with 11 bases sitting between them. This CDR3 is 14 amino acids long. Germline V lookup: CDR1 GTSNPN, CDR2 SVGIG (reference sequence). Unsorted PBMC replicate PCRs used about 290 ng DNA, about 30,000 T cell genomes. Sequenced by immunoSEQ multiplex PCR; TCRdb stores in-frame clones only, minus some. The table has approximately 470,000 clones, about 85% seen once. The study drew its donors from healthy HIV-negative adults without recent acute infections or vaccinations.

The sample comprised PBMCs. V and J are TRBV30 and TRBJ2-7; possibly TRBD2 for D (6 bases). The sequence derives from a woman in her thirties or forties in good health. Some clones in this sample may be carry-over from other donors' samples. The CDR3 loop reads CAWSVQAGTYEQYF. The CDR3 coding sequence is TGTGCCTGGAGTGTACAAGCGGGTACCTACGAGCAGTACTTC.